Sequencing of this T cell receptor beta chain was carried out in a study of blood T cells in healthy people across ages. Per germline, CDR1 ENHRY and CDR2 SYGVKD. The CDR3 is made up of 17 amino acids. The study's findings and limits: Those diversity estimates obtained from one million T cells were thought to be underestimates. More naive CD4+ cells and higher diversity were found in long-lived than in aged donors.

In regard to this clonotype: The antigen remains unidentified. Compared with germline, one end of the junction differs, possibly owing to a read error.

Together with a sample-barcoded 5' primer, a J-beta primer mix was included in a second PCR lasting roughly 6 to 12 cycles. Sequencing of every sample gave 3 million or more CDR3-containing paired-end reads. TCRdb re-called the 5' RACE reads with MiXCR, one entry per CDR3 protein. The sample has 1.4 million to 1.5 million distinct CDR3 sequences, around two fifths seen once. The people who gave samples were healthy Caucasians from Russia, aged about 6 to 100. Material for sequencing was blood. V is TRBV10-3 and J is TRBJ2-1; the D call may be TRBD1 or TRBD2 (5 bases each). This receptor was obtained from a woman under 30 in good health. Here the CDR3 DNA reads TGTGCCATCAGTGAGTCCGTAACTAGACAGATAAACAATGAACAGTTCTTC. This translates into CAISESVTRQINNEQFF.